The subject of this entry is one TCR beta chain. An input of about 0.5 to 1 ug of RNA was subjected to reverse transcription using random hexamers. The TCR beta CDR3 was amplified by immunoSEQ multiplex PCR across 54 Vbeta, 13 Jbeta. TCRdb independently ran MiXCR on the immunoSEQ multiplex PCR reads; one entry per CDR3 protein. The repertoire holds approximately 200,000 distinct CDR3 sequences, with about 95% as singletons. This specimen belongs to a study of CD8 T cells in Susac syndrome. Germline assignment: CDR1 SGHTA and CDR2 FQGNSA. The CDR3 loop spans 14 amino acids. V dropped 5 bases and J dropped 3; count of bases not matched to a gene: 6. The authors carried out high-throughput sequencing of TCR beta. They applied it to CD8+ and CD4+ T cells obtained from blood. Treatment-naive patients with stable or active relapsing-remitting disease served as multiple sclerosis controls.

J is TRBJ2-7 and V is TRBV7-2; 8 bases line up with TRBD1. The clonotype originates from a human donor with multiple sclerosis. The sequencing sample was made of CD4+ T cells from PBMCs. The chain's CDR3 is CASSIGQGFYEQYF. The CDR3 DNA reads TGTGCCAGCAGCATTGGACAGGGTTTCTACGAGCAGTACTTC.